Here is one T cell receptor (beta chain) with its context. The method was immunoSEQ multiplex PCR; TCRdb's version includes in-frame clones alone and lacks a portion of them. The sample lists some 60,000 clones; over 80% were seen once. The V gene lost 5 bases and the J gene lost 5 bases, with 8 bases spanning the gap. The CDR3 has 12 residues. Looked up from germline, CDR1 is MNHEY and CDR2 is SMNVEV (reference sequence). These data come from a study of OX40 agonist ivuxolimab in advanced cancers. Study summary: The diagnoses of dose-escalation patients were hepatocellular carcinoma, melanoma, renal cell or head and neck cancer.

Drawing of blood for sampling happened at baseline, at cycle 4 day 1, and at cycle 7 day 1. The sequenced sample was CD4+ or CD8+ T cells sorted from blood, obtained in a trial of the OX40 agonist ivuxolimab. The V and J genes are TRBV27 and TRBJ2-3; D uncertain. This sequence was found in an adult with an advanced solid tumor such as melanoma, head and neck, liver or kidney cancer. CDR3: CASSPPGDTQYF. The CDR3 nucleotides are TGTGCCAGCAGTCCCCCGGGAGATACGCAGTATTTT.